Listed below are T cell receptor beta chains from one sample, sequenced in a study of blood T cell repertoires in COVID-19. Clones were read by immunoSEQ multiplex PCR, and TCRdb kept only the in-frame ones, dropping some. The table has 130,000 to 150,000 clones, around 81% seen once. Sequenced sample: peripheral blood. The receptors were sampled from a woman in her thirties or forties with active or convalescent COVID-19. The CDR3 runs from the conserved cysteine through the conserved F or W. Fields, in order: CDR3 length, V gene, D gene, J gene, clone size, CDR3 DNA, CDR3 protein. A D gene is named only where the DNA matches it firmly. Some rows have no size entry. The others give once, few or many, or a class for an expanded clone.

>15|TRBV9|NA|TRBJ2-7|NA
TGTGCCAGCAGCCTAGGGGGGACAGTATATTCCGAGCAGTACTTC
CASSLGGTVYSEQYF
>18|TRBV20-1|TRBD2|TRBJ2-7|NA
TGCAGTGCTAGTGTGCCGTGGGCTAGCGGGAGGGCCCCGGGGGAGCAGTACTTC
CSASVPWASGRAPGEQYF
>15|TRBV15|TRBD1|TRBJ2-3|NA
TGTGCCACCAGCAGAAAAGGACAGGGTCCAGATACGCAGTATTTT
CATSRKGQGPDTQYF
>13|TRBV6-5|TRBD1|TRBJ1-2|NA
TGTGCCAGCAGTTACGACAGGGCAGGCGGCTACACCTTC
CASSYDRAGGYTF
>17|TRBV3-1/TRBV3-2|NA|TRBJ2-1|NA
TGTGCCAGCAGCCAAGTTGGGGGCGGGAGACCCTACAATGAGCAGTTCTTC
CASSQVGGGRPYNEQFF
>14|TRBV6-5|TRBD1|TRBJ1-2|NA
TGTGCCAGCAGTTCTGGACAGGGGAACTATGGCTACACCTTC
CASSSGQGNYGYTF
>15|TRBV14|TRBD1|TRBJ2-7|NA
TGTGCCAGCAGCATACGGGACAGCCGCTCCTACGAGCAGTACTTC
CASSIRDSRSYEQYF
>14|TRBV24-1|NA|TRBJ2-2|NA
TGTGCCACCAGTGGGGGACAGAACACCGGGGAGCTGTTTTTT
CATSGGQNTGELFF
>14|TRBV5-1|TRBD1|TRBJ2-3|NA
TGCGCCAGCATCGAACACGGGACAGGGGATACGCAGTATTTT
CASIEHGTGDTQYF
>14|TRBV2|NA|TRBJ1-1|NA
TGTGCCAGCAGTGTGGGACTAAAGAACACTGAAGCTTTCTTT
CASSVGLKNTEAFF
>14|TRBV29-1|TRBD1|TRBJ2-2|NA
TGCAGCGGAAGGACAGGGGGCCATACCGGGGAGCTGTTTTTT
CSGRTGGHTGELFF
>12|TRBV12-3/TRBV12-4|NA|TRBJ1-6|NA
TGTGCCAGCAGTTTACCGGGTTCACCCCTCCACTTT
CASSLPGSPLHF
>15|TRBV21-1|NA|TRBJ2-7|NA
TGTGCCAGCAGCAAAGTGTCCGCAGGGTGGTACGAGCAGTACTTC
CASSKVSAGWYEQYF
>15|TRBV2|NA|TRBJ2-1|NA
TGTGCCAGCAGTGCAGGGGTCTCCTACTACAATGAGCAGTTCTTC
CASSAGVSYYNEQFF
>15|TRBV27|NA|TRBJ1-4|NA
TGTGCCAGCAGTTTCCTCGCACGCGGCAATGAAAAACTGTTTTTT
CASSFLARGNEKLFF
>13|TRBV7-2|TRBD1|TRBJ1-1|NA
TGTGCCAGCAGCTTCGGGACAGGCCGACGAGCTTTCTTT
CASSFGTGRRAFF
>13|TRBV10-3|TRBD1|TRBJ1-6|NA
TGTGCCATCACGGGACAGTATAATTCACCCCTCCACTTT
CAITGQYNSPLHF
>18|TRBV18|NA|TRBJ2-6|NA
TGTGCCAGCTCCGTAACAGGGATCTTTTTAACTGGGGCCAACGTCCTGACTTTC
CASSVTGIFLTGANVLTF
>16|TRBV5-6|TRBD2|TRBJ2-3|NA
TGTGCCAGCAGCTTGCCGACTAGCCCGGAGGCAGATACGCAGTATTTT
CASSLPTSPEADTQYF
>14|TRBV2|NA|TRBJ2-7|few
TGTGCCAGCAGTGAAGATTCCCGCCGGGACTCTTTTTTCTTC
CASSEDSRRDSFFF
>14|TRBV15|NA|TRBJ2-3|NA
TGTGCCACCAGCCTCTTGGGGGGAGGAGATACGCAGTATTTT
CATSLLGGGDTQYF
>14|TRBV19|NA|TRBJ2-3|NA
TGTGCCAGTAGCCCCCTGCTAGCAACAGATACGCAGTATTTT
CASSPLLATDTQYF
>15|TRBV5-4|TRBD1|TRBJ2-7|NA
TGTGCCAGCAGCCACCGGACAGGGGGCAACTACGAGCAGTACTTC
CASSHRTGGNYEQYF
>13|TRBV19|NA|TRBJ2-1|NA
TGTGCCAGCGGCCCAAGAAGAGCGAATGAGCAGTTCTTC
CASGPRRANEQFF
>16|TRBV4-3|NA|TRBJ1-1|NA
TGCGCCAGCAGCCAAGATAAGGGGGGGCAGGACACTGAAGCTTTCTTT
CASSQDKGGQDTEAFF
>16|TRBV3-1/TRBV3-2|NA|TRBJ1-4|once
TGTGCCAGCAGCCCGACCCCTCGGGTTGCTAATGAAAAACTGTTTTTT
CASSPTPRVANEKLFF
>17|TRBV4-3|TRBD2|TRBJ2-3|NA
TGCGCCAGCAGCCAAGGGGGGCGCGGGAGGATGGCGGATACGCAGTATTTT
CASSQGGRGRMADTQYF
>15|TRBV4-3|NA|TRBJ1-2|NA
TGCGCCAGCAGCCAAGCACAGTCAGCGGAGTATGGCTACACCTTC
CASSQAQSAEYGYTF
>13|TRBV7-9|NA|TRBJ1-1|NA
TGTGCCAGCAGCCCCGTGGGGGGTACTGAAGCTTTCTTT
CASSPVGGTEAFF
>14|TRBV28|TRBD1|TRBJ1-2|NA
TGTGCCAGCAAAGGGGGCCCTAGAATGTATGGCTACACCTTC
CASKGGPRMYGYTF
>14|TRBV28|TRBD1|TRBJ2-1|NA
TGTGCCAGCAGTTTGCTGGGAGGACAGGGTCTGTCGTTCTTC
CASSLLGGQGLSFF
>15|TRBV19|TRBD2|TRBJ2-3|NA
TGTGCCAGTAGTAGTATGAGCGGGGGAACAGATACGCAGTATTTT
CASSSMSGGTDTQYF
>14|TRBV7-9|NA|TRBJ1-4|few
TGTGCCAGCAGCCCCCGGACGGGAAATGAAAAACTGTTTTTT
CASSPRTGNEKLFF
>12|TRBV6-6|NA|TRBJ2-7|few
TGTGCCAGCAGCCACGGGATCTACGAGCAGTACTTC
CASSHGIYEQYF
>15|TRBV5-6|TRBD1|TRBJ1-2|NA
TGTGCCAGCAGGGCCCGGGACAGGGGTTTGTATGGCTACACCTTC
CASRARDRGLYGYTF
>16|TRBV5-1|NA|TRBJ2-7|NA
TGCGCCAGCAGCCCCCAGGGGAGTACAACTACCTACGAGCAGTACTTC
CASSPQGSTTTYEQYF
>11|TRBV7-2|NA|TRBJ2-2|NA
TGTGCCAGCAGCCCCCTCCGGGAGCTGTTTTTT
CASSPLRELFF
>15|TRBV19|NA|TRBJ1-2|NA
TGTGCCAGTAGTATAATGCCGGGGACTAACTATGGCTACACCTTC
CASSIMPGTNYGYTF